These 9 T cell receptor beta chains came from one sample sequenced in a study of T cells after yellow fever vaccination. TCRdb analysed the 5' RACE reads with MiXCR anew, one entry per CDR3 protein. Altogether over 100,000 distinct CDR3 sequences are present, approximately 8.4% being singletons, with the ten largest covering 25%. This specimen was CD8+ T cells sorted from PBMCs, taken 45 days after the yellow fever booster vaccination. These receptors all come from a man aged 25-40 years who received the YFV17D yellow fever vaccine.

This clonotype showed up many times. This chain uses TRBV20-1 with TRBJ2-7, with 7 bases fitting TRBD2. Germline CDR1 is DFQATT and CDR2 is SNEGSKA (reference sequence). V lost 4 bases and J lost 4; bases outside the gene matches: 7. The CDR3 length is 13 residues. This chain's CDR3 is CSAKAGDRYEQYF. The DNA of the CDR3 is TGCAGTGCTAAGGCGGGAGATAGGTACGAGCAGTACTTC.

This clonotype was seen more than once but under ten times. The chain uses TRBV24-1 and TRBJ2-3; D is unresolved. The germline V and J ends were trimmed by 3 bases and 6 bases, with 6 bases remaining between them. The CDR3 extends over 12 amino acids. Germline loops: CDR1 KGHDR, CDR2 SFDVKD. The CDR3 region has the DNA TGTGCCACCAGTGATCAGCAGGATACGCAGTATTTT. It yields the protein CATSDQQDTQYF.

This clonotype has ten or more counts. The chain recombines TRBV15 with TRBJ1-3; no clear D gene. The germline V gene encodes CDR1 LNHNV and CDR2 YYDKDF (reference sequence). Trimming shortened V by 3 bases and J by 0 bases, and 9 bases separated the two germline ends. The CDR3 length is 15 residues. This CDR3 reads CATSSMPISGNTIYF. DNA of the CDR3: TGTGCCACCAGCAGTATGCCTATCTCTGGAAACACCATATATTTT.

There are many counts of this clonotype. In DNA form, the CDR3 reads TGTGCCAGCAGCCTGGGGACTACCTTTGATACGCAGTATTTT. It encodes CASSLGTTFDTQYF. The rearrangement links TRBV7-2 to TRBJ2-3; 7 nucleotides line up with TRBD2. CDR1 is SGHTA, CDR2 FQGNSA, per germline. With V trimmed by 5 bases and J by 6 bases, 8 bases remained unmatched. This CDR3 is built from 14 residues.

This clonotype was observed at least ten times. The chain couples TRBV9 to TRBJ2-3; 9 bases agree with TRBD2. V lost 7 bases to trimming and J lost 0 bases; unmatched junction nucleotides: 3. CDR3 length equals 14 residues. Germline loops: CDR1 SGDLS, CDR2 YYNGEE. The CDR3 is CASQREVSTDTQYF. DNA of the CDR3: TGTGCCAGCCAGCGGGAGGTTAGCACAGATACGCAGTATTTT.

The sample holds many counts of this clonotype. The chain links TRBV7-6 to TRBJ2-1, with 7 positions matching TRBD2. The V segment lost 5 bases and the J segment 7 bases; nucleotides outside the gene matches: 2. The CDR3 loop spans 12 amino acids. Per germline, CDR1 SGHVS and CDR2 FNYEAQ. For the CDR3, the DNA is TGTGCCAGCAGCGGGGGAGGGAATGAGCAGTTCTTC. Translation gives CASSGGGNEQFF. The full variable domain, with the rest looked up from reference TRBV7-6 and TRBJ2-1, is GAGVSQSPRYKVTKRGQDVALRCDPISGHVSLYWYRQALGQGPEFLTYFNYEAQQDKSGLPNDRFSAERPEGSISTLTIQRTEQRDSAMYRCASSGGGNEQFFGPGTRLTVL.

The DNA for the CDR3 is TGTGCCACGCTAGCGGGAGGGTTCAATGAGCAGTTCTTC. It codes for CATLAGGFNEQFF. The chain couples TRBV19 to TRBJ2-1; 12 positions match TRBD2. The V gene end was trimmed by 10 bases and the J gene end by 6 bases; junction bases not matched to a gene: 4. Per the germline V gene, CDR1 is LNHDA and CDR2 is SQIVND (reference sequence). The CDR3 totals 13 residues.

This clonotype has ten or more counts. This chain's CDR3 is CASSGVAGELFF. In nucleotides, the CDR3 is TGTGCCAGCAGCGGAGTGGCCGGGGAGCTGTTTTTT. The chain joins TRBV9 to TRBJ2-2; D is ambiguous. CDR1 is SGDLS and CDR2 is YYNGEE in the germline V gene. V lost 3 bases, J lost 6 bases, and 6 bases lay in between. The CDR3 extends over 12 amino acids.

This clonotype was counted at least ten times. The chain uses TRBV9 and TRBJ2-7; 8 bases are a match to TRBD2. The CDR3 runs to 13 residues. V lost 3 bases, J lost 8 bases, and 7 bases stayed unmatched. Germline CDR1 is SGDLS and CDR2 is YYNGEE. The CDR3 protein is CASSGGSGSQQYF. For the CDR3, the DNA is TGTGCCAGCAGCGGAGGGAGCGGGAGCCAGCAGTACTTC.